Listed here are 19 T cell receptor beta chains from one sample, sequenced in a study of T cells in Graves' hyperthyroidism and ophthalmopathy. RNA transcripts yielded amplified TCR beta CDR3 regions. HTBI primers were the set used in a first-round RT-PCR of the TCR CDR3. Each CDR3 protein gets one entry after TCRdb re-called the multiplex PCR reads with MiXCR. The data hold approximately 420,000 distinct CDR3 sequences, with roughly 15% observed a single time. The sample taken for sequencing was blood. Receptor source: a woman aged 18-29 years with Graves' hyperthyroidism.

A few counts support this clonotype. The chain is built from TRBV5-8 and TRBJ1-2, with TRBD1 identical over 10 bases. After removal of 4 bases from V and 6 bases from J, the junction contained 6 bases not matched to a gene. The CDR3 is 14 amino acids. Germline V gives CDR1 SGHTS, CDR2 YDEGEE. The CDR3 sequence is CASSPGQGLHGYTF. CDR3 bases: TGTGCCAGCAGCCCGGGACAGGGGCTCCATGGCTACACCTTC.

This chain links TRBV7-9 with TRBJ2-7; 8 bases match TRBD2. The CDR3 length is 14 residues. Trimming cost V 5 bases and J 7 bases; bases outside gene matches: 10. Germline V gene sequence: CDR1 SEHNR, CDR2 FQNEAQ (reference sequence). CDR3 region: CASSPPGGEREQYF. CDR3 sequence (DNA): TGTGCCAGCAGCCCCCCCGGGGGGGAGCGGGAGCAGTACTTC. The full variable domain, its missing parts supplied by reference TRBV7-9 and TRBJ2-7, is DTGVSQNPRHKITKRGQNVTFRCDPISEHNRLYWYRQTLGQGPEFLTYFQNEAQLEKSRLLSDRFSAERPKGSFSTLEIQRTEQGDSAMYLCASSPPGGEREQYFGPGTRLTVT.

The chain employs TRBV5-8 and TRBJ2-1, with 14 bases identical to TRBD2. Per germline, CDR1 SGHTS and CDR2 YDEGEE. The CDR3 spans 24 residues. V dropped 0 bases and J dropped 2; count of bases not matched to a gene: 22. The chain's CDR3 is CASSLVFSLAWGTSGSLTYNEQFF. In DNA form, the CDR3 reads TGTGCCAGCAGCTTGGTTTTCTCCCTAGCCTGGGGGACTAGCGGGAGCCTCACCTACAATGAGCAGTTCTTC.

This clonotype was seen ten or more times. The V call is TRBV6-1, the J call TRBJ1-2, with D unclear. The V end lost 4 bases, the J end lost 0 bases, and 9 bases lay between the germline ends. This CDR3 has 14 amino acids. Germline CDR1 reads MNHNS; CDR2 reads SASEGT. CDR3 loop: CASSALGSNYGYTF. The CDR3 nucleotides read TGTGCCAGCAGTGCGTTAGGTTCTAACTATGGCTACACCTTC.

This clonotype appeared many times. This rearrangement joins TRBV9 to TRBJ2-3; 10 nucleotides agree with TRBD2. V gave up 0 bases and J gave up 6 bases; unmatched junction bases: 4. The CDR3 covers 15 residues. Germline V gene lookup returns CDR1 SGDLS and CDR2 YYNGEE. The CDR3 loop reads CASSVGSSGSDTQYF. As DNA, the CDR3 is TGTGCCAGCAGCGTAGGATCTAGCGGGAGTGATACGCAGTATTTT.

CDR3 residues: CASSYDRGRTGELFF. CDR3 coding DNA: TGTGCCAGCAGCTATGACAGGGGGCGAACCGGGGAGCTGTTTTTT. J is TRBJ2-2 and V is TRBV5-4; TRBD1 matches 10 bases. The germline gives CDR1 SGHNT, CDR2 YYREEE (reference sequence). Trimming took 3 bases from V and 5 from J; bases not matched to a gene: 4. The CDR3 is 15 amino acids.

This clonotype was detected ten times or more. With a much larger clone just one base away, this may be a read error. The V gene is TRBV28, the J gene TRBJ1-2, with 7 bases aligning to TRBD1. V lost 6 bases, J lost 4 bases, and 5 bases stayed unmatched. This CDR3 region has 13 residues. In germline, CDR1 is MDHEN, CDR2 SYDVKM. The CDR3 loop is CASSSTGFYGYTF. In DNA form, the CDR3 reads TGTGCCAGCAGCTCGACAGGGTTCTATGGCTACACCTTC.

This clonotype came up a few times. The gene calls are TRBV7-6 and TRBJ2-5; 7 nucleotides agree with TRBD1. From germline, CDR1 is SGHVS and CDR2 FNYEAQ. The CDR3 loop spans 13 amino acids. The V and J ends lost 5 bases and 6 bases, in that order; junction bases with no gene match: 6. Here the CDR3 reads CASSPDRAKTQYF. The CDR3 bases are TGTGCCAGCAGCCCCGACAGGGCCAAGACCCAGTACTTC.

This clonotype was found many times. The chain links TRBV6-1 to TRBJ1-5; no clear D. This CDR3 is 13 amino acids long. V was pared by 5 bases and J by 11 bases, with 16 bases between. Germline V gene sequence: CDR1 MNHNS, CDR2 SASEGT. The CDR3 coding sequence is TGTGCCAGCAGTATGGCAGGAGGGAAGGCCCAGCATTTT. It specifies CASSMAGGKAQHF.

V gene TRBV5-1 combines with J gene TRBJ1-1; possible D gene TRBD1, 5 bases. Germline V gives CDR1 SGHRS, CDR2 YFSETQ. This CDR3 contains 15 residues. Trimming shortened V by 6 bases and J by 1 base, and 16 bases separated the two germline ends. The CDR3 protein is CASTAGGGENTEAFF. CDR3 DNA: TGCGCCAGCACCGCGGGGGGGGGGGAGAACACTGAAGCTTTCTTT.

Worth noting for this clonotype: A junction end diverges from the germline sequence, so it may reflect a read error. The CDR3 loop is CTWSVGPLNTEAFF. CDR3 nucleotide sequence: TGTACCTGGAGTGTGGGACCGCTGAACACTGAAGCTTTCTTT. V usage is TRBV30 and J usage is TRBJ1-1; a weak D match, TRBD1 (5 bases). This CDR3 comprises 14 residues. From germline, CDR1 is GTSNPN and CDR2 SVGIG (reference sequence).

In regard to this clonotype: A much larger clone sits a single nucleotide away, making a read error possible. The chain uses TRBV12-3 or TRBV12-4 and TRBJ1-1; possibly TRBD1 for D (5 bases). The CDR3 runs to 12 residues. Trimming removed 6 bases at V and 9 bases at J, with 14 bases between. This CDR3 reads CASSFPGHKAFF. CDR3 bases: TGTGCCAGCAGCTTTCCGGGGCACAAAGCTTTCTTT.

This clonotype showed up many times. The V and J genes are TRBV5-1 and TRBJ1-1; D uncertain. The germline V gene has CDR1 SGHRS and CDR2 YFSETQ. Deletions cut 2 bases from V and 1 base from J, with 9 bases between. CDR3 length: 14 amino acids. CDR3 protein: CASSLRWANTEAFF. CDR3 DNA sequence: TGCGCCAGCAGCTTAAGGTGGGCGAACACTGAAGCTTTCTTT. The full variable domain, in which reference TRBV5-1 and TRBJ1-1 provide the parts outside the CDR3, is KAGVTQTPRYLIKTRGQQVTLSCSPISGHRSVSWYQQTPGQGLQFLFEYFSETQRNKGNFPGRFSGRQFSNSRSEMNVSTLELGDSALYLCASSLRWANTEAFFGQGTRLTVV.

In this sample, this clonotype turned up many times. The chain couples TRBV20-1 to TRBJ2-1, with D possibly being TRBD2 (5 bases). Germline V gives CDR1 DFQATT, CDR2 SNEGSKA (reference sequence). This CDR3 comprises 12 residues. V was trimmed by 0 bases and J by 6 bases, leaving 6 bases between them. CDR3 amino acids: CSARDRGNEQFF. The CDR3 DNA reads TGCAGTGCTAGAGATCGGGGCAATGAGCAGTTCTTC.

This clonotype was observed at least ten times. V and J are TRBV7-6 and TRBJ2-2; 10 nucleotides line up with TRBD1. J was trimmed by 7 bases and V by 8 bases; bases with no gene match: 7. Germline V gives CDR1 SGHVS, CDR2 FNYEAQ. CDR3 size: 14 residues. CDR3 in amino acids: CASGQGVGIGELFF. The CDR3 DNA reads TGTGCCAGCGGACAGGGGGTCGGTATCGGGGAGCTGTTTTTT.

This chain links TRBV4-1 with TRBJ1-5; D possibly corresponds to TRBD1 (5 bases). V was pared by 0 bases and J by 11 bases, with 17 bases between. Germline assignment: CDR1 MGHRA and CDR2 YSYEKL. This CDR3 is 15 amino acids long. This chain's CDR3 is CASSQEWQGPAAQHF. As DNA, the CDR3 is TGCGCCAGCAGCCAAGAGTGGCAGGGCCCCGCGGCCCAGCATTTT.

This clonotype came up a few times. J is TRBJ1-6 and V is TRBV6-1; D not certain. V gave up 6 bases and J gave up 7 bases, with 13 bases separating them. Germline V lookup: CDR1 MNHNS, CDR2 SASEGT. The CDR3 loop spans 14 amino acids. The CDR3 loop reads CASRRGRQNSPLHF. The CDR3 DNA reads as TGTGCCAGCAGACGCGGCAGGCAGAATTCACCCCTCCACTTT.

The V and J genes are TRBV25-1 and TRBJ2-3; D may be TRBD1 or TRBD2 (5 bases each). With 11 bases removed from V and 9 bases from J, the gap between germline ends came to 12 bases. The CDR3 is made up of 10 amino acids. Germline values: CDR1 MGHDK, CDR2 SYGVNS. The DNA for the CDR3 is TGTGCCCCCCCGGGGCTCACGCAGTATTTT. This translates into CAPPGLTQYF.

Note on this clonotype: A much larger clone lies a single base off, so this may be a read error. The rearrangement links TRBV2 to TRBJ2-1; 7 bases line up with TRBD2. The CDR3 is made up of 14 amino acids. Looked up from germline, CDR1 is SNHLY and CDR2 is FYNNEI. CDR3 nucleotides: TGTGCCGGCAGTGAACGCGGGAGAAACAATGAGCAGTTCTTC. The encoded protein is CAGSERGRNNEQFF.